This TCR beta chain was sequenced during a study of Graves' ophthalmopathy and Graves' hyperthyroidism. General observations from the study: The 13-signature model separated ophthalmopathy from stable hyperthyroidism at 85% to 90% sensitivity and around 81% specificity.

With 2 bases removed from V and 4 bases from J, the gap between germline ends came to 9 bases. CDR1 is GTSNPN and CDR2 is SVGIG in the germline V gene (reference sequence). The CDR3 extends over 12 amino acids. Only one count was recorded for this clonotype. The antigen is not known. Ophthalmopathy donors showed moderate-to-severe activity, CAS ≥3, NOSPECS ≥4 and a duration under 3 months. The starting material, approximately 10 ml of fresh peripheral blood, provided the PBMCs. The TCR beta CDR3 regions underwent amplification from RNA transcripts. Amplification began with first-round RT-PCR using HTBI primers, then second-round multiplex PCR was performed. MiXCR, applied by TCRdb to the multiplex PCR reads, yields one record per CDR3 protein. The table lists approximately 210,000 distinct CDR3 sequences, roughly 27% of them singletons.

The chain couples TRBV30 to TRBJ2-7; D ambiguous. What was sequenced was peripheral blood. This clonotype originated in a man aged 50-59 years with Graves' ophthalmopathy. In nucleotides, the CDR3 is TGTGCCTGGAGTAAGGATCGGTACGAGCAGTACTTC. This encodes CAWSKDRYEQYF.